One and the same sample provided the 32 T cell receptor beta chains below, sequenced in a study of Graves' ophthalmopathy and Graves' hyperthyroidism. Beta-chain TCR CDR3 regions were amplified from RNA transcripts. HTBI primers were employed in first-round RT-PCR, then a second-round multiplex PCR followed. TCRdb processed the multiplex PCR reads anew with MiXCR; each CDR3 protein has one entry. The repertoire holds 400,000 to 450,000 distinct CDR3 sequences, roughly 21% seen once, with approximately 3.2% in the top ten. Sequenced sample: peripheral blood. The source of these receptors is a woman between 18 and 29 years old with stable Graves' hyperthyroidism.

This rearrangement joins TRBV24-1 to TRBJ1-2; D is uncertain. CDR1 is KGHDR and CDR2 is SFDVKD in the germline V gene. CDR3 length: 13 residues. The V and J ends lost 3 bases and 7 bases respectively, with 11 bases between them. The CDR3: CATSDRTAGGYTF. The CDR3 DNA is TGTGCCACCAGTGATCGGACCGCAGGTGGCTACACCTTC.

Comment on this clonotype: This may arise from a read error, as a much more abundant clone is one base away. This CDR3 fails to terminate in the conserved phenylalanine or tryptophan, so it likely reflects a read error. The chain has TRBV11-2 and TRBJ2-3, with 9 nucleotides matching TRBD2. V shed 5 bases, J shed 0 bases, and the junction held 9 bases outside the gene matches. Germline-derived CDR1 and CDR2 are SGHAT and FQNNGV. The CDR3 spans 17 residues. The CDR3 region is CASSAISGSASTDTQYS. Here the CDR3 DNA reads TGTGCCAGCAGCGCTATTAGCGGGAGCGCTAGCACAGATACGCAGTATTCT.

This clonotype was seen many times. The rearrangement uses TRBV4-1 and TRBJ2-7; D might be TRBD1 (6 bases). CDR1 MGHRA and CDR2 YSYEKL come from the germline V gene. V gave up 1 base and J gave up 2 bases, with 12 bases separating them. The CDR3 contains 15 residues. CDR3 sequence reads: CASSQGDTRTYEQYF. The CDR3 coding sequence is TGCGCCAGCAGCCAAGGGGACACCAGGACCTACGAGCAGTACTTC.

This clonotype has ten or more counts. A much larger clonotype is one base distant, so this may be a read error. This chain's CDR3 is CASSSDHRVSYKQYF. The CDR3 nucleotides are TGTGCCAGCAGTTCCGACCACAGGGTCTCCTACAAGCAGTACTTC. The V gene is TRBV6-5, the J gene TRBJ2-7; D is possibly TRBD1 (6 bases). Germline values: CDR1 MNHEY, CDR2 SVGAGI. The CDR3 spans 15 residues.

This clonotype occurred many times. The rearrangement links TRBV6-5 to TRBJ1-2; TRBD1 aligns across 7 bases. The CDR3 runs 17 residues. Germline loops: CDR1 MNHEY, CDR2 SVGAGI. V lost 0 bases to trimming and J lost 4 bases; unmatched junction nucleotides: 11. The CDR3 here is CASSYSSGGGGGYGYTF. CDR3 DNA: TGTGCCAGCAGTTACTCGTCGGGAGGGGGCGGAGGCTATGGCTACACCTTC.

The chain is built from TRBV11-2 and TRBJ1-5; D call uncertain. CDR1 and CDR2 from the germline V gene are SGHAT and FQNNGV. The CDR3 contains 15 residues. V was pared by 0 bases and J by 7 bases, with 13 bases between. The CDR3 loop is CASSLDGSLPQPQHF. The CDR3 DNA follows: TGTGCCAGCAGCTTAGATGGGTCCCTGCCCCAGCCCCAGCATTTT.

This clonotype was observed at least ten times. A much larger clone lies one base from this, so it may be a read error. The chain has TRBV5-6 and TRBJ1-5, with a tentative D call TRBD1 (6 bases). The CDR3 has 14 residues. The V end was cut by 5 bases, the J end by 1 base, with 10 bases between. The V gene's germline CDR1 is SGHDT and CDR2 YYEEEE. The CDR3 loop reads CASRRQGSNQPQHF. The CDR3 DNA follows: TGTGCCAGCAGACGTCAGGGGAGCAATCAGCCCCAGCATTTT.

The V and J genes are TRBV5-1 and TRBJ2-5; tentatively, D is TRBD1 or TRBD2 (5 bases each). V was shortened by 7 bases and J by 1 base, with 11 bases between the two germline ends. The germline V gene encodes CDR1 SGHRS and CDR2 YFSETQ. This CDR3 contains 13 residues. The CDR3 sequence is CASVGRTQETQYF. CDR3 in DNA: TGCGCCAGCGTGGGACGGACCCAAGAGACCCAGTACTTC.

The chain couples TRBV6-1 to TRBJ1-5, with TRBD1 as a possible D gene (5 bases). The CDR3 is 15 residues long. Germline V CDR1 and CDR2: MNHNS, SASEGT. V was trimmed by 4 bases and J by 3 bases, leaving 13 bases between them. The CDR3 nucleotides are TGTGCCAGCAGTGCCTACGCAGGGACCAATCAGCCCCAGCATTTT. Translation: CASSAYAGTNQPQHF.

This clonotype turned up a few times. This sequence joins TRBV29-1 and TRBJ1-1, with D perhaps TRBD1 (5 bases). CDR3 length: 12 residues. Per germline, CDR1 SQVTM and CDR2 ANQGSEA. V was shortened by 5 bases and J by 11 bases, with 18 bases between the two germline ends. The CDR3 loop reads CSVQGFLGTAFF. As DNA, the CDR3 is TGCAGCGTTCAGGGTTTTTTGGGTACGGCTTTCTTT.

Notes on this clonotype: A much more abundant neighbour one base away suggests this may be a read error. Here the CDR3 omits its conserved ending phenylalanine or tryptophan, so a read error is the likely source. The chain combines TRBV10-3 with TRBJ1-3; possible D gene TRBD1, 6 bases. Germline V lookup: CDR1 ENHRY, CDR2 SYGVKD. V was cut by 5 bases and J by 0 bases, with 11 bases left in between. The CDR3 extends over 15 amino acids. For the CDR3, the DNA is TGTGCCATCAGTAGCGACAGGAGCTCTGGAAACACCATATATGTT. The encoded protein is CAISSDRSSGNTIYV.

Concerning this clonotype: A much larger clonotype is one base distant, so this may be a read error. The chain couples TRBV19 to TRBJ2-7; 10 bases line up with TRBD1. Germline assignment: CDR1 LNHDA and CDR2 SQIVND (reference sequence). V lost 9 bases, J lost 5 bases, and 7 bases stayed unmatched. The CDR3 contains 13 residues. CDR3 bases: TGTGCCAGCAGTGACAGGGGGCGCCACGAGCAGTACTTC. The encoded protein is CASSDRGRHEQYF.

This clonotype was observed at least ten times. This sequence joins TRBV25-1 and TRBJ2-5; no firm D call. V was cut by 1 base and J by 1 base, with 13 bases left in between. The CDR3 has 16 amino acids. CDR1 is MGHDK and CDR2 is SYGVNS in the germline V gene. The CDR3 sequence is CASSEFRVASQETQYF. The CDR3 bases are TGTGCCAGCAGTGAATTCCGGGTGGCGAGCCAAGAGACCCAGTACTTC.

The table lists this clonotype with a few counts. A much more abundant neighbour one base away suggests this may be a read error. The rearrangement joins TRBV12-3 or TRBV12-4 to TRBJ2-2; D not resolved. This CDR3 comprises 14 residues. V was clipped by 4 bases and J by 4 bases, with 10 bases between them. CDR3 amino acids: CASSSYPSTGELFF. The CDR3 DNA reads as TGTGCCAGCAGTTCATACCCTAGCACCGGGGAGCTGTTTTTT.

The rearrangement joins TRBV12-3 or TRBV12-4 to TRBJ2-7; 8 nucleotides agree with TRBD1. CDR3 length: 13 residues. Germline trimming cut 7 bases from V and 5 bases from J; bases unmatched to any gene: 7. CDR3 sequence: CASTPRQGNEQYF. The CDR3 bases are TGTGCCAGCACCCCCCGACAGGGGAACGAGCAGTACTTC.

This chain links TRBV12-3 or TRBV12-4 with TRBJ2-5, with a tentative D call TRBD1 (6 bases). Trimming took off 5 bases at V and 4 bases at J, with 11 bases between the two ends. This CDR3 is built from 13 residues. The CDR3 here is CASSGGQRETQYF. The CDR3 DNA sequence: TGTGCCAGCAGTGGTGGACAGCGAGAGACCCAGTACTTC.

V and J are TRBV12-3 or TRBV12-4 and TRBJ1-2, with 7 bases lining up with TRBD1. V dropped 6 bases and J dropped 4; count of bases not matched to a gene: 11. The CDR3 has 15 amino acids. The DNA for the CDR3 is TGTGCCAGCAGGAATCCGACAGGGTTGGGCTATGGCTACACCTTC. It yields the protein CASRNPTGLGYGYTF.

The genes are TRBV10-1 and TRBJ2-7, with 7 nucleotides matching TRBD1. The length of the CDR3 is 16 residues. CDR1 is WNHNN and CDR2 is SYGVQD in the germline V gene (reference sequence). Trimming cost V 7 bases and J 6 bases; bases outside gene matches: 18. In nucleotides, the CDR3 is TGCGCCAGCATCAGGGGTGTACAGGGGAGAATCTGCGAGCAGTACTTC. Its translation is CASIRGVQGRICEQYF.

This clonotype showed up many times. This rearrangement joins TRBV28 to TRBJ2-5; maybe TRBD2 (6 bases). Trimming left V 5 bases short and J 5 bases short, with 18 bases between. CDR3 length: 15 residues. CDR1 and CDR2 (germline): MDHEN, SYDVKM. The CDR3 here is CASSRLGWGGETQYF. CDR3 in DNA: TGTGCCAGCAGTCGGCTCGGGTGGGGAGGTGAGACCCAGTACTTC.

This clonotype appeared many times. The chain couples TRBV6-5 to TRBJ1-2, with D maybe TRBD1 (5 bases). V was pared by 0 bases and J by 4 bases, with 12 bases between. Germline CDR1 MNHEY, CDR2 SVGAGI. The CDR3 runs to 15 residues. The CDR3 protein is CASSYSAGSSYGYTF. DNA for the CDR3: TGTGCCAGCAGTTACTCGGCAGGGAGTAGCTATGGCTACACCTTC.

Concerning this clonotype: One end of the junction is discordant with germline, which a read error may explain. The chain couples TRBV28 to TRBJ2-5; 8 bases fit TRBD1. Germline assignment: CDR1 MDHEN and CDR2 SYDVKM. CDR3 length: 14 residues. The CDR3 nucleotides are TGTGCCAGCAGTTACATAACAGGGGGAGAGACCAAGTACTTC. Its translation is CASSYITGGETKYF.

As for this clonotype: One junction end does not reproduce the germline sequence, and a read error may be involved. The rearrangement links TRBV20-1 to TRBJ1-1; D possibly corresponds to TRBD1 (6 bases). The CDR3 is 12 amino acids. Germline V gene sequence: CDR1 DFQATT, CDR2 SNEGSKA (reference sequence). Written as DNA, the CDR3 is TGCAGTGCTAGAGTCAGGGACACTGAGGCTTTCTTT. It translates to CSARVRDTEAFF.

This clonotype was counted ten times or more. The V gene is TRBV7-3, the J gene TRBJ2-6; D remains unclear. The germline gives CDR1 SGHTA, CDR2 FQGTGA. The CDR3 covers 15 residues. V was pared by 4 bases and J by 0 bases, with 7 bases between. CDR3 residues: CASSSGSSGANVLTF. CDR3 nucleotides: TGTGCCAGCAGCTCAGGAAGCTCTGGGGCCAACGTCCTGACTTTC. The full variable domain, rest sourced from reference TRBV7-3 and TRBJ2-6, is GAGVSQTPSNKVTEKGKYVELRCDPISGHTALYWYRQSLGQGPEFLIYFQGTGAADDSGLPNDRFFAVRPEGSVSTLKIQRTERGDSAVYLCASSSGSSGANVLTFGAGSRLTVL.

Concerning this clonotype: The CDR3 carries no conserved terminal phenylalanine or tryptophan, so it likely arises from a read error. The chain employs TRBV7-2 and TRBJ1-5; 7 bases match TRBD1. The V gene's germline CDR1 is SGHTA and CDR2 FQGNSA. V gave up 6 bases and J gave up 7 bases; unmatched junction bases: 6. This CDR3 comprises 13 residues. CDR3 sequence reads: CASSLTGRQPQHY. The CDR3 region has the DNA TGTGCCAGCAGTTTGACAGGGAGGCAGCCCCAGCATTAT.

This clonotype was seen a single time. J is TRBJ1-2 and V is TRBV12-3 or TRBV12-4; 7 nucleotides line up with TRBD1. The CDR3 is 13 residues long. Trimming took 5 bases from V and 7 from J; bases not matched to a gene: 7. The CDR3 spells CASSLRTGPGYTF. CDR3 in DNA: TGTGCCAGCAGTCTCCGGACAGGTCCTGGCTACACCTTC.

The sample holds a few counts of this clonotype. The chain carries TRBV24-1 and TRBJ2-1, with TRBD2 matching 13 bases. The V and J ends lost 7 bases and 10 bases, in that order; junction bases with no gene match: 6. The CDR3 length is 14 residues. Germline V CDR1 and CDR2: KGHDR, SFDVKD. CDR3 bases: TGTGCCACCAGCGGACTAGCGGGAGCATCCGAGCAGTTCTTC. This gives the protein CATSGLAGASEQFF.

This clonotype has at least ten counts. This rearrangement joins TRBV29-1 to TRBJ1-1, with TRBD1 as a possible D gene (6 bases). The CDR3 sequence is 13 residues long. The germline V gene encodes CDR1 SQVTM and CDR2 ANQGSEA. Trimming pared 7 bases from V and 4 bases from J, leaving 16 bases between. The CDR3 sequence: CSGQGREGTEAFF. For the CDR3, the DNA is TGCAGCGGCCAGGGGCGAGAGGGCACTGAAGCTTTCTTT.

In this sample, this clonotype turned up a few times. The chain carries TRBV29-1 and TRBJ1-1; 8 bases line up with TRBD1. The CDR3 extends over 15 amino acids. In germline, CDR1 is SQVTM, CDR2 ANQGSEA. J was trimmed by 1 base and V by 6 bases; bases with no gene match: 10. The CDR3 sequence: CSVETGTGANTEAFF. As DNA, the CDR3 is TGCAGCGTAGAGACCGGGACAGGAGCGAACACTGAAGCTTTCTTT.

The rearrangement joins TRBV4-2 to TRBJ2-5; D uncertain. Germline-derived CDR1 and CDR2 are LGHNA and YNFKEQ. Deletions cut 9 bases from V and 7 bases from J, with 12 bases between. CDR3 size: 11 residues. The chain's CDR3 is CASRVGATQYF. As DNA, the CDR3 is TGTGCCAGTAGGGTAGGAGCGACCCAGTACTTC.

The chain uses TRBV12-3 or TRBV12-4 and TRBJ1-2, with 9 positions matching TRBD1. V dropped 6 bases and J dropped 8; count of bases not matched to a gene: 4. The CDR3 length is 12 residues. The DNA of the CDR3 is TGTGCCAGCAGACAGGGACAGGGAGGCTACACCTTC. Protein product: CASRQGQGGYTF.

This clonotype was detected many times. V is TRBV5-1 and J is TRBJ1-1; D possibly corresponds to TRBD1 (6 bases). The CDR3 totals 17 residues. Germline loops: CDR1 SGHRS, CDR2 YFSETQ. Trimming shortened V by 0 bases and J by 1 base, and 16 bases separated the two germline ends. For the CDR3, the DNA is TGCGCCAGCAGCTTGGAGCTCCCACAGGGTAAGAACACTGAAGCTTTCTTT. Amino acid sequence: CASSLELPQGKNTEAFF.

At least ten counts were recorded for this clonotype. V gene TRBV2 combines with J gene TRBJ2-1; 10 bases align to TRBD2. CDR1 is SNHLY and CDR2 is FYNNEI in the germline V gene. V shed 7 bases, J shed 10 bases, and the junction held 10 bases outside the gene matches. CDR3 length equals 14 residues. CDR3 bases: TGTGCCAGCACTCCCCTAGCGGGAGTTCGAGAGCAGTTCTTC. Residues: CASTPLAGVREQFF.